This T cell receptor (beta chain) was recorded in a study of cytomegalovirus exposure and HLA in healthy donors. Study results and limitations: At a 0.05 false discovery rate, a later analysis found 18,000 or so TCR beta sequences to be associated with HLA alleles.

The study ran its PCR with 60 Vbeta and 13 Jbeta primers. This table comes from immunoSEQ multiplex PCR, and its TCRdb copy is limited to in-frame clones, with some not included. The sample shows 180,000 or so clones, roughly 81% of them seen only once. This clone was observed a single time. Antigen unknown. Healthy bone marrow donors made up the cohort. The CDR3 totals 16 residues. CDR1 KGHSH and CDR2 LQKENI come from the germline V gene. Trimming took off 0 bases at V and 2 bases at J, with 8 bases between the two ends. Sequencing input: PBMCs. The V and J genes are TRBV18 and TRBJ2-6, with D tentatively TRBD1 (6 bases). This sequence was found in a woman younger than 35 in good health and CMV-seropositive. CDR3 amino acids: CASSPPGQTGANVLTF. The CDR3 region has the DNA TGTGCCAGCTCACCACCGGGACAAACTGGGGCCAACGTCCTGACTTTC.